A selection of T cell receptor beta chains follows, all from one sample in a study of lymphopenia after photon versus proton radiotherapy. Produced via immunoSEQ multiplex PCR; TCRdb's table is partial and in-frame only. In the table there are tens of thousands of clones, over 80% of which are singletons. The material was peripheral blood, obtained from a patient treated with proton-based radiotherapy. All receptors derive from a man aged 80 or over with esophageal cancer. Each CDR3 is given without its conserved first and last residue.

V gene	J gene	CDR3 protein
TRBV18	TRBJ1-4	ASSPLTGVEKLF
TRBV11-2	TRBJ2-7	ASSSLVRYEQY
TRBV29-1	TRBJ2-7	SVEEYTLPRSYEQY
TRBV4-3	TRBJ1-5	ASSQVGWTGEGQPQH
TRBV7-8	TRBJ2-7	ASSFLTGTGVVEQY
TRBV7-2	TRBJ2-7	ASSLRGGANPYEQY
TRBV5-1	TRBJ2-7	ASRRDSNYEQY
TRBV25-1	TRBJ2-2	ASSRGTGGPGELF
TRBV5-1	TRBJ2-2	ASSLDAGGLRTGELF
TRBV18	TRBJ2-3	ASSPPGLARTDTQY
TRBV7-3	TRBJ1-6	ASSPTGIKDSPLH